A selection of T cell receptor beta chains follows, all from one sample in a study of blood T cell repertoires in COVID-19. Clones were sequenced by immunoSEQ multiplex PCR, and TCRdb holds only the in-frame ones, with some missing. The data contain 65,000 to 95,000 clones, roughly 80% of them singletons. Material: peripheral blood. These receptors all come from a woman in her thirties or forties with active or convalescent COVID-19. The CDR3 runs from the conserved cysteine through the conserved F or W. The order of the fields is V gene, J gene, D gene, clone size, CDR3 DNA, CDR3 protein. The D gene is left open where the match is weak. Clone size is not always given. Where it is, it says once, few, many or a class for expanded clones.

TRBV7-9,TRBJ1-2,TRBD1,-,TGTGCCAGCAGCTTAGCAGACAGGGCCTATGGCTACACCTTC,CASSLADRAYGYTF
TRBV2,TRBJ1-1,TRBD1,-,TGTGCCAGCAGTGAAGACCGGGACAGGGTCACTGAAGCTTTCTTT,CASSEDRDRVTEAFF
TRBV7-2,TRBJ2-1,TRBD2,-,TGTGCCAGCAGCTCCACTAGCGGGTCATACAATGAGCAGTTCTTC,CASSSTSGSYNEQFF
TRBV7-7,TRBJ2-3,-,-,TGTGCTAGCAGCTCGCATGGCCTCGACACAGATACGCAGTATTTT,CASSSHGLDTDTQYF
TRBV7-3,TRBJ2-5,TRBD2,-,TGTGCCAGCAGCTTAGGACGTCGCACTGGCGGGGGGGCCGGGACCCAGTACTTC,CASSLGRRTGGGAGTQYF
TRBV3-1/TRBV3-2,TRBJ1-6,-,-,TGTGCCAGCAGCCAAGAATTCGTAACAGGAAATTCACCCCTCCACTTT,CASSQEFVTGNSPLHF
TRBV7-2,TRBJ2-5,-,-,TGTGCCAGCAGCTTAGGAAACAGGGTACAAGAGACCCAGTACTTC,CASSLGNRVQETQYF
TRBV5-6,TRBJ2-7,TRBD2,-,TGTGCCAGCAGTTTTACTAGCGGGAGCTCCTACGAGCAGTACTTC,CASSFTSGSSYEQYF
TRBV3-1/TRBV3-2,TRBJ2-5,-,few,TGTGCCAGCAGCCAAGACCCCGGGATTGAGACCCAGTACTTC,CASSQDPGIETQYF
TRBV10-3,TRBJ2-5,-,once,TGTGCCATCAGTTCCTACTTGGAGACCCAGTACTTC,CAISSYLETQYF
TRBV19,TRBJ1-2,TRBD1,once,TGTGCCAGTAGTATGGAGGGGGCTTCGGGAAGGTATGGCTACACCTTC,CASSMEGASGRYGYTF
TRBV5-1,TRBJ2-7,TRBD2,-,TGCGCCAGCAGCTTGGAAGGGACTAGCGGAATCTACGAGCAGTACTTC,CASSLEGTSGIYEQYF
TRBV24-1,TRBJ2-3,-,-,TGTGCCACCAGTGAAGCCACAGGGAAGGGATTCACAGATACGCAGTATTTT,CATSEATGKGFTDTQYF
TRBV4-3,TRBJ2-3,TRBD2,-,TGCGCCAGCAGCCAAGCATTTTCGGGGGGTGGAGGCGCAGATACGCAGTATTTT,CASSQAFSGGGGADTQYF
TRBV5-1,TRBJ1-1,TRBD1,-,TGCGCCAGCAGCCCCCGGACAGGGCCGAACACTGAAGCTTTCTTT,CASSPRTGPNTEAFF
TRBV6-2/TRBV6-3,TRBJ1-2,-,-,TGTGCCAGCAGTTACTCGATAACAGGGAATGGCTACACCTTC,CASSYSITGNGYTF
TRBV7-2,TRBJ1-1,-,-,TGTGCCAGCAGCCCCCGCGACAGGAGGAACACTGAAGCTTTCTTT,CASSPRDRRNTEAFF
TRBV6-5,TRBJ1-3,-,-,TGTGCCAGCAGTTACTCGAGGGAGTCAGGAAACACCATATATTTT,CASSYSRESGNTIYF
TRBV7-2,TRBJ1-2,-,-,TGTGCCAGCAGAGCTTCGGGACTACAATATTATGGCTACACCTTC,CASRASGLQYYGYTF
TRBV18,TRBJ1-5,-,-,TGTGCCAGCTCACCCTCAGGGAACGCCTATCAGCCCCAGCATTTT,CASSPSGNAYQPQHF
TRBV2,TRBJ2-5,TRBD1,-,TGTGCCAGCAGTGGAGACAGGGGTTCGGAGACCCAGTACTTC,CASSGDRGSETQYF
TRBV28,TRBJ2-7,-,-,TGTGCCAGCAGTTTAGGACAGTCCTACGAGCAGTACTTC,CASSLGQSYEQYF
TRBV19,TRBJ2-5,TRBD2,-,TGTGCCAGTAGTACCTCCCGCGGGGCGGGAGAAGAGACCCAGTACTTC,CASSTSRGAGEETQYF
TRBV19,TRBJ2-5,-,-,TGTGCCAGTAGCCTTCTGACAGACCAAGAGACCCAGTACTTC,CASSLLTDQETQYF
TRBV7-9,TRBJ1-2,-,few,TGTGCCAGCAGCTTAGAAAGCAGGAGTCAGGGTGCTAACTATGGCTACACCTTC,CASSLESRSQGANYGYTF
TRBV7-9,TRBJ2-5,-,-,TGTGCCAGCAGCCCACAGGGCCCCGATAGACAAGAGACCCAGTACTTC,CASSPQGPDRQETQYF
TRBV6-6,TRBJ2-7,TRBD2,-,TGTGCCAGTCGGGGGGGGGAGATCTCCTACGAGCAGTACTTC,CASRGGEISYEQYF
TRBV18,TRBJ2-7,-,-,TGTGCCAGCTCACCAGGGCAGAATTACGAGCAGTACTTC,CASSPGQNYEQYF
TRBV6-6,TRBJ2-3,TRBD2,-,TGTGCCAGCAGTTCAGCGGGGGGGCAGGCAGATACGCAGTATTTT,CASSSAGGQADTQYF
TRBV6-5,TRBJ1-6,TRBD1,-,TGTGCCAGCAGTTACCCGGGACAGACGACCCTCCACTTT,CASSYPGQTTLHF
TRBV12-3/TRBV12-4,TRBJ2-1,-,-,TGTGCCAGCAGTTTGAGGCAGTACAATGAGCAGTTCTTC,CASSLRQYNEQFF
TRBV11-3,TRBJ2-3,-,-,TGTGCCAGCAGCTTACGTCCTAGGAGGGGGCTCACAGATACGCAGTATTTT,CASSLRPRRGLTDTQYF
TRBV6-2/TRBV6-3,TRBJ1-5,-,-,TGTGCCAGCAGCGAAAGGCGGGGGGGGGCCGATCAGCCCCAGCATTTT,CASSERRGGADQPQHF
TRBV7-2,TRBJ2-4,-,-,TGTGCCAGCAGCTTAAGGTGGGGGGACATTCAGTACTTC,CASSLRWGDIQYF
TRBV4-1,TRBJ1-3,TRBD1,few,TGCGCCAGCAGCCAATGGACAGGGATTGGAAACACCATATATTTT,CASSQWTGIGNTIYF